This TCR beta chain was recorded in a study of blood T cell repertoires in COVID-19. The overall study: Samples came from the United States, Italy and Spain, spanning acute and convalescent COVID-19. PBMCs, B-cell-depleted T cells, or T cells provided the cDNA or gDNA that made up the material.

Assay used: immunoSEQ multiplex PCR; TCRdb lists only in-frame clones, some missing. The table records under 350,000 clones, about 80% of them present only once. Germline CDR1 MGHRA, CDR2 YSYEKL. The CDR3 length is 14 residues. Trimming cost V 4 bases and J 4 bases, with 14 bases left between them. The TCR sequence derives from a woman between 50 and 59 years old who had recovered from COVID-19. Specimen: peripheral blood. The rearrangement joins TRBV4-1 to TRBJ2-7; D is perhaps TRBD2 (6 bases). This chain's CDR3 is CASSPLGEVYEQYF. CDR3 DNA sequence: TGCGCCAGCAGCCCCCTTGGGGAGGTGTACGAGCAGTACTTC.